Listed here are 14 T cell receptor beta chains from one sample, sequenced in a study of identical twins. MiXCR, run by TCRdb on the 5' RACE reads, gives a single entry per CDR3 protein. Among 280,000 or so distinct CDR3 sequences listed, about 8.9% were seen once. The same data also contributed to another study, on yellow fever vaccine responses in identical twins.

Input material: memory (CD45RO+) T cells sorted from blood. All receptors come from a woman under 30 in good health.

This clonotype occurred a few times. CDR3 nucleotide sequence: TGTGCCAGCAGCTTAGCCATCCAAATCACCAGCACAGATACGCAGTATTTT. Protein: CASSLAIQITSTDTQYF. The chain couples TRBV7-9 to TRBJ2-3; D uncertain. Germline-derived CDR1 and CDR2 are SEHNR and FQNEAQ (reference sequence). This CDR3 comprises 17 residues. With 0 bases removed from V and 0 bases from J, the gap between germline ends came to 13 bases.

V is TRBV28 and J is TRBJ1-5; a possible D gene is TRBD1 (6 bases). The V gene lost 7 bases and the J gene lost 6 bases, with 22 bases spanning the gap. Looked up from germline, CDR1 is MDHEN and CDR2 is SYDVKM. The CDR3 contains 16 residues. Here the CDR3 DNA reads TGTGCCAGCACCAACCCCTCGGGGGCCCCTGGTCAGCCCCAGCATTTT. It specifies CASTNPSGAPGQPQHF. Full variable domain (missing parts from reference TRBV28 and TRBJ1-5): DVKVTQSSRYLVKRTGEKVFLECVQDMDHENMFWYRQDPGLGLRLIYFSYDVKMKEKGDIPEGYSVSREKKERFSLILESASTNQTSMYLCASTNPSGAPGQPQHFGDGTRLSIL.

The sample holds many counts of this clonotype. The chain is built from TRBV20-1 and TRBJ1-1; 7 positions match TRBD1. The ends lost 2 bases at V and 6 bases at J; junction bases unmatched: 9. Germline CDR1 reads DFQATT; CDR2 reads SNEGSKA (reference sequence). The CDR3 runs 14 residues. CDR3 sequence (DNA): TGCAGTGCTAGAACCACAGGGGACCTCCCTGAAGCTTTCTTT. Protein sequence: CSARTTGDLPEAFF.

V and J are TRBV20-1 and TRBJ1-1, with 8 bases matching TRBD1. The CDR3 length is 13 residues. Germline V gene data show CDR1 as DFQATT and CDR2 as SNEGSKA (reference sequence). Trimming took 6 bases from V and 6 from J; bases not matched to a gene: 9. The CDR3, as DNA: TGCAGTGCCCCCGGACAGGGCCGGCCTGAAGCTTTCTTT. It yields the protein CSAPGQGRPEAFF.

The sample holds a few counts of this clonotype. V gene TRBV3-1 combines with J gene TRBJ2-2; D tentatively fits TRBD1 or TRBD2 (5 bases each). Trimming stripped 4 bases from V and 2 bases from J, with 14 bases between. There are 16 residues in the CDR3. Germline V gene lookup returns CDR1 LGHDT and CDR2 YNNKEL (reference sequence). CDR3 coding DNA: TGTGCCAGCAGCCCCCATGGGGGAGAAAACACCGGGGAGCTGTTTTTT. This gives the protein CASSPHGGENTGELFF.

The CDR3 sequence: CASGPILLSLTGELFF. Here the CDR3 DNA reads TGTGCTAGTGGTCCGATTCTTTTGTCACTCACCGGGGAGCTGTTTTTT. The chain combines TRBV12-5 with TRBJ2-2; no definite D call. The germline V and J ends were trimmed by 5 bases and 4 bases, with 17 bases remaining between them. Germline values: CDR1 LGHNT, CDR2 FRNRAP. There are 16 residues in the CDR3. Full variable domain (remainder filled in from reference TRBV12-5 and TRBJ2-2): DARVTQTPRHKVTEMGQEVTMRCQPILGHNTVFWYRQTMMQGLELLAYFRNRAPLDDSGMPKDRFSAEMPDATLATLKIQPSEPRDSAVYFCASGPILLSLTGELFFGEGSRLTVL.

This clonotype showed up many times. V gene TRBV4-1 combines with J gene TRBJ1-1, with D tentatively TRBD1 (6 bases). The length of the CDR3 is 15 residues. Per the germline V gene, CDR1 is MGHRA and CDR2 is YSYEKL. Trimming pared 1 base from V and 1 base from J, leaving 10 bases between. DNA for the CDR3: TGCGCCAGCAGCCAAGCGGACAGATCGAACACTGAAGCTTTCTTT. The encoded protein is CASSQADRSNTEAFF.

This clonotype was seen repeatedly, ten times or more. The chain has TRBV24-1 and TRBJ2-1; 7 bases are shared with TRBD2. The germline CDR1 and CDR2 sequences are KGHDR and SFDVKD. CDR3 length: 14 amino acids. Trimming took 5 bases from V and 5 from J; bases not matched to a gene: 5. The CDR3: CATSVSGADNEQFF. The CDR3 DNA follows: TGTGCCACCAGTGTGAGCGGGGCTGACAATGAGCAGTTCTTC.

This clonotype was seen repeatedly, ten times or more. The gene calls are TRBV5-6 and TRBJ1-5; the D is unclear. This CDR3 comprises 16 residues. The germline V and J ends were trimmed by 0 bases and 1 base, with 11 bases remaining between them. Germline V gene data show CDR1 as SGHDT and CDR2 as YYEEEE. DNA for the CDR3: TGTGCCAGCAGCTTGGGGGCCGGGCTGAGCAATCAGCCCCAGCATTTT. Protein: CASSLGAGLSNQPQHF.

A word on this clonotype: A much larger clone differs by one base, so this may be a read error. Here the CDR3 reads CASRRLTRANKSNEQCF. CDR3 coding DNA: TGTGCCAGCAGACGGCTGACTAGGGCAAATAAGTCCAACGAGCAGTGCTTC. The chain combines TRBV6-2 or TRBV6-3 with TRBJ2-7, with a tentative D call TRBD2 (6 bases). CDR1 is MNHEY and CDR2 is SVGEGT in the germline V gene. There are 17 residues in the CDR3.

A few counts support this clonotype. The J gene is TRBJ2-3, the V gene TRBV7-9; tentative D call: TRBD2 (6 bases). Trimming removed 5 bases from V and 6 bases from J, with 15 bases in between. This CDR3 region has 14 residues. Germline CDR1 and CDR2: SEHNR and FQNEAQ (reference sequence). CDR3 residues: CASSQGGAGDTQYF. CDR3 coding DNA: TGTGCCAGCAGCCAAGGAGGGGCGGGGGATACGCAGTATTTT.

This clonotype was seen ten or more times. The chain employs TRBV20-1 and TRBJ1-1; D remains unclear. The germline V gene has CDR1 DFQATT and CDR2 SNEGSKA (reference sequence). V was clipped by 3 bases and J by 7 bases, with 12 bases between them. This CDR3 has 12 amino acids. The CDR3 protein is CSASRQADEAFF. The DNA of the CDR3 is TGCAGTGCTAGCCGCCAGGCCGATGAAGCTTTCTTT.

In its sample, this clonotype was seen a few times. V gene TRBV6-1 combines with J gene TRBJ1-5; no definite D call. Germline V gene lookup returns CDR1 MNHNS and CDR2 SASEGT. This CDR3 has 15 residues. V was trimmed by 5 bases and J by 0 bases, leaving 11 bases between them. The CDR3 DNA is TGTGCCAGCAGTCCGACGAAAGATAGCAATCAGCCCCAGCATTTT. Protein sequence: CASSPTKDSNQPQHF.

CDR3 bases: TGCGCCAGCAGGAGAGACGTAAGCACAGATACGCAGTATTTT. Residues: CASRRDVSTDTQYF. V usage is TRBV5-1 and J usage is TRBJ2-3, with no clear D. The V and J ends lost 5 bases and 0 bases respectively, with 10 bases between them. This CDR3 is 14 amino acids long. Germline assignment: CDR1 SGHRS and CDR2 YFSETQ.